This T cell receptor (beta chain) was recorded in a study of T cell repertoires in cytomegalovirus infection. TCRdb analysed the reads with MiXCR anew, one entry per CDR3 protein. The sample comprises 480,000 or so distinct CDR3 sequences, around 10% of which are singletons, and about 10% rests with the top ten. V was pared by 4 bases and J by 7 bases, with 10 bases of the junction left unmatched. Germline CDR1 SGHRS, CDR2 YFSETQ. The length of the CDR3 is 17 residues. Sample: PBMCs. This TCR was recovered from a human donor in good health (CMV status not recorded). Some clones in this sample may be carry-over from other donors' samples. The rearrangement joins TRBV5-1 to TRBJ2-1; 14 nucleotides match TRBD2. The CDR3 reads CASSTGLAGGGGNEQFF. Here the CDR3 DNA reads TGCGCCAGCAGCACAGGACTAGCGGGAGGCGGGGGGAATGAGCAGTTCTTC.